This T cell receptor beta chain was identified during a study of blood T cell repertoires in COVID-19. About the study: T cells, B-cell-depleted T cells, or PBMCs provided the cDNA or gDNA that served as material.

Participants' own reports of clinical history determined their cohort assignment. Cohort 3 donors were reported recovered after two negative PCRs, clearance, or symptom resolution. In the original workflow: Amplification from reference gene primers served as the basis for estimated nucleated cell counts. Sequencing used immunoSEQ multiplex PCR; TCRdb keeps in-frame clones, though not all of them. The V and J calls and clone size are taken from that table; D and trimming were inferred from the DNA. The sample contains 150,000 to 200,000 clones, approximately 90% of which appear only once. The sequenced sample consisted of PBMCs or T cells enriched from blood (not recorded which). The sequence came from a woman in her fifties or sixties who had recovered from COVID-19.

The CDR3, as DNA: TGTGCCAGCAGCCAATCGCAGAGCACAGATACGCAGTATTTT. Its protein is CASSQSQSTDTQYF. The V call is TRBV7-9, the J call TRBJ2-3; D is unresolved. This CDR3 comprises 14 residues. V was trimmed by 5 bases and J by 0 bases, leaving 9 bases between them. Germline V gene data show CDR1 as SEHNR and CDR2 as FQNEAQ (reference sequence).